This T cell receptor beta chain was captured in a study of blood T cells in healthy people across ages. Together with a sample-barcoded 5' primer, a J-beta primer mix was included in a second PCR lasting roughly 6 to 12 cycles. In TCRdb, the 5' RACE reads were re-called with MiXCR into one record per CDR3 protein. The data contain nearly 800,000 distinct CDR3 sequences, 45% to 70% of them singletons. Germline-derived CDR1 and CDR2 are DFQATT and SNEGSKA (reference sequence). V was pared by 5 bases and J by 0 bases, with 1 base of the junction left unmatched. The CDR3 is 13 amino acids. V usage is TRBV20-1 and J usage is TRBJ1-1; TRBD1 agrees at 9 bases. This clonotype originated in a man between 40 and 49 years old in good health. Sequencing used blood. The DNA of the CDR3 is TGCAGTGCTGGGGACAGGGTGAACACTGAAGCTTTCTTT. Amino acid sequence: CSAGDRVNTEAFF.